This T cell receptor beta chain stems from a study of T cells after yellow fever vaccination (dated by TCRdb to the late 2010s). As for the study more broadly: Libraries from fractions with low cell numbers were prepared with the SMART-Seq v4 Ultra Low Input RNA kit. To track T-cell clones before and after primary and booster YFV17D yellow fever vaccination, bulk TCR alpha and beta repertoires were sequenced longitudinally. Blood was drawn at multiple timepoints before and after primary and secondary immunization, with bulk PBMC replicates and cell subsets isolated. Two healthy male donors, one aged 18 to 29 and one aged 30 to 40 years, made up the cohort. General study outcomes and caveats: A small fraction of clonotypes showed up in both the CD4 and CD8 compartments, probably as a result of convergent recombination. Computational filtering was needed because FACS-sorted repertoires could contain abundant contaminating clonotypes from the bulk population. The study included only a couple of donors, which limits how far the findings can be generalized. The secondary T-cell response was weaker than the primary response but faster, peaking on day 5 instead of day 15. After the booster, most of the clones that had expanded following primary vaccination were detected again (96% of CD4 and around nine tenths of CD8), which suggests that memory was broadly maintained.

Trimming removed 4 bases from V and 2 bases from J, leaving 11 bases between the germline ends. Sequences LGHNA (CDR1) and YSLEER (CDR2) are obtained from the germline V gene. From cysteine to phenylalanine, the CDR3 is 15 amino acids long. Only the CDR3 DNA is retained, 45 bases long and in frame from the first base. Many counts were recorded for this clonotype. It has no known antigen specificity. The sample holds no much larger clone one base away, and base qualities are not on file. This sample was sequenced with an Illumina NovaSeq 6000. TCR cDNA was synthesized by 5'RACE template switching, through which a universal primer site and unique molecular identifiers were introduced. Priming of cDNA synthesis was performed from both the TCR alpha and TCR beta constant segments. Library amplification used two PCR steps, and the second PCR step added sample barcodes and sequencing adapters. Sequencing of libraries was done on Illumina HiSeq 2500 (2x100 bp) or NovaSeq (2x150 bp). The authors processed their data as follows. Reads were demultiplexed and collapsed into UMI consensus sequences with MIGEC, and V(D)J alignment was performed with MiXCR. Clonotypes responding to the vaccine were identified with edgeR on replicate PBMC samples, with the criteria of FDR below 0.01 and a log2 fold change above 5 up to day 15. Each bulk clonotype received a CD4 or CD8 identity based on whether the sequenced CD4 or CD8 repertoire contained that clonotype at higher abundance. Starting from the raw public reads, TCRdb applied fastp trimming at Q25, assembled clones with MiXCR and retained in-frame beta chains. CDR3 protein duplicates are merged, each entry listing the most common genes and DNA. The V and J calls, along with clone size, are taken from TCRdb and not from the paper's own processing. The sample includes about 260,000 distinct CDR3 sequences, with approximately 3.8% observed a single time. Of the sample, around 19% falls within the top ten clones.

The sample's treatment or condition label, decoded: live attenuated yellow fever vaccine strain. At each blood-draw timepoint, two biological replicates of bulk PBMCs were collected. PBMCs were isolated from peripheral blood using a standard Ficoll-Paque protocol. TriZol was used to extract RNA from bulk PBMCs, CD4 and CD8 fractions, and dextramer-positive and dextramer-negative fractions. Specimen: PBMCs, collected 15 days after the yellow fever booster vaccination. The receptor's source is a man younger than 30 who received the YFV17D yellow fever vaccine. The rearrangement combines TRBV4-3 with TRBJ2-2; TRBD2 is possibly the D segment (6 matching bases). In nucleotide form, the sequence is TGCGCCAGCAGCCGAGGGGACTTCAACACCGGGGAGCTGTTTTTT. This translates into CASSRGDFNTGELFF.